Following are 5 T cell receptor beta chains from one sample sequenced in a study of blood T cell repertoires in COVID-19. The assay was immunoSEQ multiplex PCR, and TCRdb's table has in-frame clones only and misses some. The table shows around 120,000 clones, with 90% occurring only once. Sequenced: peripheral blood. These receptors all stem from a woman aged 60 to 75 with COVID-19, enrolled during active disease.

CDR3 in amino acids: CASSLSTSGSYEQYF. The DNA for the CDR3 is TGTGCCAGCAGCTTAAGTACTAGCGGCTCCTACGAGCAGTACTTC. The chain has TRBV7-2 and TRBJ2-7; 8 nucleotides match TRBD2. The length of the CDR3 is 15 residues. CDR1 SGHTA and CDR2 FQGNSA come from the germline V gene. J gave up 0 bases and V 2 bases, and 3 bases lay outside the gene matches.

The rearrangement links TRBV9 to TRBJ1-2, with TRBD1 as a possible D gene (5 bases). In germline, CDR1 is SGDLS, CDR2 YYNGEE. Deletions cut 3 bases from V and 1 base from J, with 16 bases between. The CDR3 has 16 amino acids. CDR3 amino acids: CASSALGGGFNYGYTF. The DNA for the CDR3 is TGTGCCAGCAGCGCCTTGGGCGGGGGGTTTAACTATGGCTACACCTTC.

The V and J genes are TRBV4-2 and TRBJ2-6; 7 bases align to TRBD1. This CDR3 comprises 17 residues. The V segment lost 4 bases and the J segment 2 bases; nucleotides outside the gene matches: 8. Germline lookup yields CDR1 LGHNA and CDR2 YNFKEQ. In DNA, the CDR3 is TGTGCCAGCAGCCCTCGACTTACAGGGGCTGGGGCCAACGTCCTGACTTTC. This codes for CASSPRLTGAGANVLTF.

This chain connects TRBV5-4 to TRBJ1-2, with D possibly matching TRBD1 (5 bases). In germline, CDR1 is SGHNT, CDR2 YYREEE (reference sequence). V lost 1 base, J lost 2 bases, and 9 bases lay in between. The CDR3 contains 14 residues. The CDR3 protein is CASSLKGSNYGYTF. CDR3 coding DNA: TGTGCCAGCAGCTTGAAGGGGTCGAACTATGGCTACACCTTC.

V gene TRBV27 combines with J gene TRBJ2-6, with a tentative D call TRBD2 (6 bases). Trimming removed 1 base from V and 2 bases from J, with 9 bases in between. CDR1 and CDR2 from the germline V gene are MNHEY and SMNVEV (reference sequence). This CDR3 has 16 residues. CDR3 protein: CASSLFSGAGANVLTF. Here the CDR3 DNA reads TGTGCCAGCAGTTTATTTTCGGGGGCTGGGGCCAACGTCCTGACTTTC. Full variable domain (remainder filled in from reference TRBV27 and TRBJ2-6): EAQVTQNPRYLITVTGKKLTVTCSQNMNHEYMSWYRQDPGLGLRQIYYSMNVEVTDKGDVPEGYKVSRKEKRNFPLILESPSPNQTSLYFCASSLFSGAGANVLTFGAGSRLTVL.